What follows describes a single T cell receptor beta chain. This clonotype has more than one count but fewer than ten. The antigen it recognizes is unknown. There are no base qualities to consult, and no much larger clone falls within one base. The data were obtained in a study of T-cell memory formation after mild COVID-19 (dated by TCRdb to the early 2020s). Concerning the study at large: TCR sequence clusters from the two donors were largely donor specific. The cohort was made up of two young adult volunteers, one female and one male, who were previously healthy. In two donors, T-cell clones that expanded and contracted after mild COVID-19 were followed by sequencing TCRalpha and TCRbeta repertoires longitudinally. The paper's findings and limits, for the study overall: Only two mild cases were covered in the study, and larger cohorts including severe cases with pre-infection samples were considered necessary. Some responding clones were detected in pre-infection memory, which suggested that pre-existing cross-reactive memory T cells had joined the SARS-CoV-2 response. Clones that contracted from day 15 to 85 showed balanced CD4/CD8 phenotypes, whereas a second wave of clones that expanded from day 15 to 37 leaned towards CD4+. Whether the second-wave clones peaking on day 37 were SARS-CoV-2 specific was not confirmed. Contracting CD4+ clones were found mainly in CM and EM memory subsets, while CD8+ clones were enriched in EMRA.

Sequenced using an Illumina NovaSeq 6000. cDNA libraries for TCRalpha and TCRbeta were prepared by 5'RACE using constant-segment primers, with sample barcodes and unique molecular identifiers added. RNA was extracted from every sample with Trizol reagent. Amplification of the libraries took two PCR steps, and the second step added a second sample barcode plus Illumina TruSeq adapters. Sequencing of libraries was performed on an Illumina NovaSeq with 2 x 150 bp paired-end reads. The published analysis was carried out like this. With migec v1.2.7, reads were demultiplexed and then collapsed into UMI-guided consensus sequences. With mixcr v2.1.11, UMI consensuses were aligned to TRA and TRB V and J templates and assembled into clonotypes. A clonotype was counted as expanded or contracted only if both edgeR and NoisET called the change significant, with noise models trained on biological replicates. For edgeR calls, a false discovery rate-adjusted p below 0.01 and a log2 fold-change threshold of 1 were applied. As an exploratory analysis of dynamics, PCA with hierarchical clustering was applied to max-normalized trajectories of the 1000 most abundant clonotypes. Separately sequenced CD4+ and CD8+ repertoires were used to assign a CD4 or CD8 phenotype to each responding clone. TCRdb applied fastp at Q25 and MiXCR to the public reads, then kept only in-frame beta chains. Records with the same CDR3 protein are collapsed into one entry carrying the most frequent genes and DNA. The authors' filters were not applied to this entry. The sample table records some 65,000 distinct CDR3 sequences; 16% of these occur just once. The ten largest clones add up to 25% to 35% of the sample.

According to the germline V gene (reference sequence), CDR1 reads LNHDA and CDR2 reads SQIVND. The V and J ends are trimmed by 7 bases and 6 bases, leaving 19 bases between them. The CDR3 runs 15 residues from the cysteine to the phenylalanine. Only the CDR3 part of the read is kept: 45 bases, read in frame from the first base. Ficoll-Paque density gradient centrifugation was used to isolate PBMCs. Rearrangement joined TRBV19 to TRBJ1-5, and perhaps TRBD1 as D gene, on 5 matching bases. This receptor was identified in an adult woman who had mild COVID-19 (a few samples of this study predate the infection). The sample titles of this study are shuffled in the database, so cell type and time point are left out; the donor was told from shared clones. The sample comprised PBMCs or a T cell subset sorted from them (not recorded which). DNA sequence: TGTGCCAGTATTTCAACCGAGAGGGGCGGTCAGCCCCAGCATTTT. Translated, this is CASISTERGGQPQHF.